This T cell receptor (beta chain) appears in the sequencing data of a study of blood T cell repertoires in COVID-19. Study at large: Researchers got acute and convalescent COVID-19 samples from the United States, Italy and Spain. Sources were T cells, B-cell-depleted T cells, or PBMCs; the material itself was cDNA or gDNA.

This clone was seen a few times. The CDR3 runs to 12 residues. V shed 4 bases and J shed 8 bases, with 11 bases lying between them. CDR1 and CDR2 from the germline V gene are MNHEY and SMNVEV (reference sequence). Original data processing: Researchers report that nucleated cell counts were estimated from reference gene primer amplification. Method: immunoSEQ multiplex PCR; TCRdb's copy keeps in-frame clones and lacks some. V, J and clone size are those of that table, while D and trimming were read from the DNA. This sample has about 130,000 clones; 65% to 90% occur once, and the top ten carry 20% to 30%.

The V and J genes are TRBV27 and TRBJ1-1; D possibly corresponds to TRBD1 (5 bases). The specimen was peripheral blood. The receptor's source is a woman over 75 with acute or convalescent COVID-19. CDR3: CASSSPRAEAFF. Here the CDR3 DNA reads TGTGCCAGCAGTTCCCCCAGGGCCGAAGCTTTCTTT.